This TCR beta chain was sequenced during a study of CD8 T cells in Susac syndrome. Reverse transcription of roughly 0.5 to 1 ug RNA used random hexamers. Multiplex PCR with immunoSEQ amplified the TCR beta CDR3 across 54 Vbeta and 13 Jbeta. MiXCR was run by TCRdb on the immunoSEQ multiplex PCR reads, yielding one entry per CDR3 protein. The sample gives 100,000 to 150,000 distinct CDR3 sequences, roughly 80% of which show up once; roughly 0.48% is in the top ten. The ends were cut back, 6 bases at V and 3 bases at J, with 14 bases in the middle. The CDR3 has 14 amino acids. The germline V gene has CDR1 LNHDA and CDR2 SQIVND (reference sequence).

The source is a human donor with multiple sclerosis. Sequencing input: CD8+ T cells from PBMCs. V is TRBV19 and J is TRBJ1-2; unclear D gene. CDR3 nucleotide sequence: TGTGCCAGTAGCCTCCCCGGACCCTACTATGGCTACACCTTC. Protein product: CASSLPGPYYGYTF.